A selection of T cell receptor beta chains follows, all from one sample in a study of cytomegalovirus exposure and HLA in healthy donors. Libraries were prepared by immunoSEQ multiplex PCR; TCRdb keeps only in-frame clonotypes and omits some of them. The sample has around 170,000 clones, approximately 71% seen once. Sequencing input: PBMCs. Receptors originate from a girl aged 5-17 years in good health and CMV-seronegative. Both conserved end residues are part of each CDR3. The D gene is left open where the match is weak. Not every row has a clone size; where given, it reads once, few, many or a size class.

CDR3 DNA: TGTGCCAGCAGTATAGACAGCAGCTCCTACAATGAGCAGTTCTTC
CDR3 protein: CASSIDSSSYNEQFF
D gene: -
clone size: -
V gene: TRBV27
J gene: TRBJ2-1

CDR3 DNA: TGCGCCAGCAGCGCCTCAGGATACACAGATACGCAGTATTTT
CDR3 protein: CASSASGYTDTQYF
D gene: -
clone size: few
V gene: TRBV5-1
J gene: TRBJ2-3

CDR3 DNA: TGTGCCAGCAGTGAAGCGACAGGCCGTGGGTACAATGAGCAGTTCTTC
CDR3 protein: CASSEATGRGYNEQFF
D gene: -
clone size: -
V gene: TRBV2
J gene: TRBJ2-1

CDR3 DNA: TGTGCCAGTAGGGTGGGACAGGCGGGCCATTCACCCCTCCACTTT
CDR3 protein: CASRVGQAGHSPLHF
D gene: TRBD1
clone size: -
V gene: TRBV19
J gene: TRBJ1-6

CDR3 DNA: TGTGCCAGCAGCCATCCCGACCGCGGCCCTAGCGGGATCTACAATGAGCAGTTCTTC
CDR3 protein: CASSHPDRGPSGIYNEQFF
D gene: TRBD2
clone size: -
V gene: TRBV14
J gene: TRBJ2-1

CDR3 DNA: TGTGCCAGCAGCTTGCTAGCTATCGATGAGCAGTTCTTC
CDR3 protein: CASSLLAIDEQFF
D gene: -
clone size: -
V gene: TRBV5-4
J gene: TRBJ2-1

CDR3 DNA: TGTGCCAGCAGCTTAACTCAGGTCGACAATGAGCAGTTCTTC
CDR3 protein: CASSLTQVDNEQFF
D gene: -
clone size: -
V gene: TRBV7-6
J gene: TRBJ2-1

CDR3 DNA: TGTGCCAGTAGTATCCCCAGGGTCCATCAGCCCCAGCATTTT
CDR3 protein: CASSIPRVHQPQHF
D gene: -
clone size: -
V gene: TRBV19
J gene: TRBJ1-5

CDR3 DNA: TGCGCATCCGGGCGGGGACTAGCGGGAGGTCTGTACACAGATACGCAGTATTTT
CDR3 protein: CASGRGLAGGLYTDTQYF
D gene: TRBD2
clone size: -
V gene: TRBV5-1
J gene: TRBJ2-3

CDR3 DNA: TGTGCCAGCAGCACGAAAGACGGACAGCGGAGGGAGACCCAGTACTTC
CDR3 protein: CASSTKDGQRRETQYF
D gene: -
clone size: -
V gene: TRBV7-8
J gene: TRBJ2-5

CDR3 DNA: TGTGCCAGCAGTTACCCCAGGGGAGATGAGCAGTTCTTC
CDR3 protein: CASSYPRGDEQFF
D gene: -
clone size: few
V gene: TRBV6-5
J gene: TRBJ2-1

CDR3 DNA: TGTGCCAGCAGCATACAGGGGGATACTGAAGCTTTCTTT
CDR3 protein: CASSIQGDTEAFF
D gene: TRBD1
clone size: -
V gene: TRBV11-3
J gene: TRBJ1-1

CDR3 DNA: TGTGCCAGCAGCTTGGATCTGTCGGGCACCGGGGAGCTGTTTTTT
CDR3 protein: CASSLDLSGTGELFF
D gene: -
clone size: -
V gene: TRBV5-4
J gene: TRBJ2-2

CDR3 DNA: TGTGCCTGGAGTTGGGGCCCCCTTCAAGAGACCCAGTACTTC
CDR3 protein: CAWSWGPLQETQYF
D gene: -
clone size: -
V gene: TRBV30
J gene: TRBJ2-5

CDR3 DNA: TGTGCCAGCAGCCTAGACGGAGGAGAGAATCAGCCCCAGCATTTT
CDR3 protein: CASSLDGGENQPQHF
D gene: -
clone size: -
V gene: TRBV9
J gene: TRBJ1-5

CDR3 DNA: TGTGCCAGCACCCAACTGGGGACTTGTACCTTC
CDR3 protein: CASTQLGTCTF
D gene: -
clone size: -
V gene: TRBV6-1
J gene: TRBJ1-2

CDR3 DNA: TGTGCCAGCAGGTGGGAGGGATCCACCGGGGAGCTGTTTTTT
CDR3 protein: CASRWEGSTGELFF
D gene: TRBD2
clone size: -
V gene: TRBV6-1
J gene: TRBJ2-2